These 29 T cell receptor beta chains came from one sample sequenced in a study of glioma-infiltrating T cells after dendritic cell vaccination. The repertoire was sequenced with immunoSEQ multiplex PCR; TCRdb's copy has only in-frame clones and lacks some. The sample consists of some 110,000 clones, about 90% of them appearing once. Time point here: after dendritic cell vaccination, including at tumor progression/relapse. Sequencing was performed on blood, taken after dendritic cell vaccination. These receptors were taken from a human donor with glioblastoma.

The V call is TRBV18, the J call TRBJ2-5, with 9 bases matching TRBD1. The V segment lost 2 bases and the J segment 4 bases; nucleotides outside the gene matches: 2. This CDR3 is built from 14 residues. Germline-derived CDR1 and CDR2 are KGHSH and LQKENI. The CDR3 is CASSPSDRGETQYF. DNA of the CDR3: TGTGCCAGCTCACCATCGGACAGGGGAGAGACCCAGTACTTC.

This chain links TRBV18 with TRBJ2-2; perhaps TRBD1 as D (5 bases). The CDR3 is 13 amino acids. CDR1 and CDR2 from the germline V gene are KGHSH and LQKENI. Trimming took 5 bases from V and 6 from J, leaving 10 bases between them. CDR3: CASSSTEAGELFF. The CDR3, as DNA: TGTGCCAGCTCATCGACAGAGGCCGGGGAGCTGTTTTTT.

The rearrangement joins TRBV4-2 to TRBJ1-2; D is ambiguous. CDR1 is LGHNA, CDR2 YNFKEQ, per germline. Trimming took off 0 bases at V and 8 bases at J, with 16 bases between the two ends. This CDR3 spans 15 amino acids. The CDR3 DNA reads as TGTGCCAGCAGCCAAGAGAACCGACTCAGCGGGGGCTACACCTTC. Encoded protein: CASSQENRLSGGYTF.

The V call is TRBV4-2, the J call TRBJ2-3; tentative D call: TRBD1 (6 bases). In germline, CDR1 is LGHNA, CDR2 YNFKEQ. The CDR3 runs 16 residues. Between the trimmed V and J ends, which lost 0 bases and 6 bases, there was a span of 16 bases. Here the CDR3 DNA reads TGTGCCAGCAGCCAAGATCCAGGGGCTGGCTCGGATACGCAGTATTTT. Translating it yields CASSQDPGAGSDTQYF.

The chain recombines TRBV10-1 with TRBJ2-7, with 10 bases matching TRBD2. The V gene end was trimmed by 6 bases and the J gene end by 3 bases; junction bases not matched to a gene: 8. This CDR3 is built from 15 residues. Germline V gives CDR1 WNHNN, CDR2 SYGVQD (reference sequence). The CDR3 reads CASSPGTSDNYEQYF. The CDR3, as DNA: TGCGCCAGCAGCCCCGGGACTAGCGACAACTACGAGCAGTACTTC.

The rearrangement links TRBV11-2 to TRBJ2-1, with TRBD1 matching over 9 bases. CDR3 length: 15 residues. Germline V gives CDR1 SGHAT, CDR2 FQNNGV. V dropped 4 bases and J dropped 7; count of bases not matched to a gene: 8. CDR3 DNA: TGTGCCAGCAGCTCCGGGACAGGGTTTCTTAATGAGCAGTTCTTC. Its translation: CASSSGTGFLNEQFF. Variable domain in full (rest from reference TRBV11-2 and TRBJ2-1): EAGVAQSPRYKIIEKRQSVAFWCNPISGHATLYWYQQILGQGPKLLIQFQNNGVVDDSQLPKDRFSAERLKGVDSTLKIQPAKLEDSAVYLCASSSGTGFLNEQFFGPGTRLTVL.

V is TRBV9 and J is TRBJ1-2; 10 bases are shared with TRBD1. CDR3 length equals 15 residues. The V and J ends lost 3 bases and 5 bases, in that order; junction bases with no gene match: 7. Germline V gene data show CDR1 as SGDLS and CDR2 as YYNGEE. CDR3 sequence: CASSDGTGALYGYTF. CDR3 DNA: TGTGCCAGCAGCGACGGGACAGGGGCTTTGTATGGCTACACCTTC.

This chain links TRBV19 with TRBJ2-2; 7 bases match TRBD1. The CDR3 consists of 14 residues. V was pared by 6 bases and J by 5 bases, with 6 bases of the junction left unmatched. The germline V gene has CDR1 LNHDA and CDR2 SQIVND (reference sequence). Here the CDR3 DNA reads TGTGCCAGTAGGCGGACAGGTGGGACCGGGGAGCTGTTTTTT. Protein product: CASRRTGGTGELFF.

The CDR3 bases are TGCGCCAGCAGCCCCACAGGGGGCTTTGGCTACACCTTC. This gives the protein CASSPTGGFGYTF. V and J are TRBV5-1 and TRBJ1-2, with 9 bases identical to TRBD1. Germline V gene lookup returns CDR1 SGHRS and CDR2 YFSETQ. This CDR3 has 13 residues. V dropped 4 bases and J dropped 7; count of bases not matched to a gene: 5.

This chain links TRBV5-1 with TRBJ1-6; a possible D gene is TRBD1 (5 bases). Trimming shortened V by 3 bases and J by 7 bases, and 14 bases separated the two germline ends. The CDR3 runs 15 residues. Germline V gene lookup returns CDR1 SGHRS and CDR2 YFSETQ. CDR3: CASSSAGTGNSPLHF. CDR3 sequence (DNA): TGCGCCAGCAGCTCCGCCGGGACTGGGAATTCACCCCTCCACTTT.

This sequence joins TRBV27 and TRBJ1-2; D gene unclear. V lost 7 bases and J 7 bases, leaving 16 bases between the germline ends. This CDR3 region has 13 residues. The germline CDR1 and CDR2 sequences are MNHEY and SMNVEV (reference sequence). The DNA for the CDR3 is TGTGCCAGCACAACGCAAGGGAGGCCTGGCTACACCTTC. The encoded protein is CASTTQGRPGYTF.

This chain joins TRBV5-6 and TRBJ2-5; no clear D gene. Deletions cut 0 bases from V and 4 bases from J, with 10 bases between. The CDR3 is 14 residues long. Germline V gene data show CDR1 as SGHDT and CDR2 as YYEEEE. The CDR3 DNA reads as TGTGCCAGCAGCTTGGGTGGTAATAGAGAGACCCAGTACTTC. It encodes CASSLGGNRETQYF. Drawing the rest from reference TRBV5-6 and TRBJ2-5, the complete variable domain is DAGVTQSPTHLIKTRGQQVTLRCSPKSGHDTVSWYQQALGQGPQFIFQYYEEEERQRGNFPDRFSGHQFPNYSSELNVNALLLGDSALYLCASSLGGNRETQYFGPGTRLLVL.

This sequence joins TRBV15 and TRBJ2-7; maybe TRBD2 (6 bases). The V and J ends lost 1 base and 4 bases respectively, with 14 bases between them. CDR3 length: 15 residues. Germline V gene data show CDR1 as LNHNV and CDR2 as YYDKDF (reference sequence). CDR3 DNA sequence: TGTGCCACCAGCAGAGCCCAAGGGACTTCATACGAGCAGTACTTC. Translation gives CATSRAQGTSYEQYF.

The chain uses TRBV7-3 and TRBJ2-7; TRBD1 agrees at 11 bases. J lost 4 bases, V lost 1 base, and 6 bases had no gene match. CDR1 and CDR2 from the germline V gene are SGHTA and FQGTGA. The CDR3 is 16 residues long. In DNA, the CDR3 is TGTGCCAGCAGCTTAAGGTTAGGACAGGGGGCTTACGAGCAGTACTTC. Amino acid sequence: CASSLRLGQGAYEQYF. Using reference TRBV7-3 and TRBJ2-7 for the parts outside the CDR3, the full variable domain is GAGVSQTPSNKVTEKGKYVELRCDPISGHTALYWYRQSLGQGPEFLIYFQGTGAADDSGLPNDRFFAVRPEGSVSTLKIQRTERGDSAVYLCASSLRLGQGAYEQYFGPGTRLTVT.

The CDR3 loop reads CASGRDTNTGELFF. CDR3 bases: TGTGCCAGTGGTAGGGACACAAACACCGGGGAGCTGTTTTTT. The chain combines TRBV19 with TRBJ2-2, with a weak D call TRBD1 (6 bases). CDR3 length: 14 amino acids. Germline V gives CDR1 LNHDA, CDR2 SQIVND (reference sequence). V lost 8 bases, J lost 2 bases, and 12 bases lay in between.

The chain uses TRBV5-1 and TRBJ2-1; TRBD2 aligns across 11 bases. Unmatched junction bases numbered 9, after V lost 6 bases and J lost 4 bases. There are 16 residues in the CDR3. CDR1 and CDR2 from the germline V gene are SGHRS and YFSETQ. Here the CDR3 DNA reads TGCGCCAGCAAACCAAATCCTAGCGGGAGGTACAATGAGCAGTTCTTC. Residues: CASKPNPSGRYNEQFF.

CDR3 bases: TGTGCCATCAGTGAGGGGACTCCATCTCCCCCCACAGATACGCAGTATTTT. Protein product: CAISEGTPSPPTDTQYF. The chain uses TRBV10-3 and TRBJ2-3; maybe TRBD2 (6 bases). The CDR3 has 17 residues. Germline assignment: CDR1 ENHRY and CDR2 SYGVKD. The V end was cut by 2 bases, the J end by 2 bases, with 17 bases between.

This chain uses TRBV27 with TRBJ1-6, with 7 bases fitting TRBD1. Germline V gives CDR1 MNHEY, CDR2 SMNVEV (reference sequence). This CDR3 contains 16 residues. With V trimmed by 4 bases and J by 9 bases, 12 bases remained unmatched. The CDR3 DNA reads TGTGCCAGCAGTTCATCGCCCCGACAGGGTGGTTCACCCCTCCACTTT. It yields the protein CASSSSPRQGGSPLHF.

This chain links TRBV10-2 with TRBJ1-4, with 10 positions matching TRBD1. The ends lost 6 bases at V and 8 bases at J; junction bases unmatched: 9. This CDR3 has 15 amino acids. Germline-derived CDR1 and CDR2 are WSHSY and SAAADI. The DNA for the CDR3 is TGCGCCAGCAGCGACAGGGGGCAGCTGGGGGAAAAACTGTTTTTT. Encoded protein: CASSDRGQLGEKLFF.

CDR3 sequence (DNA): TGTGCCAGCAGGGGCAGGTCCTACGAGCAGTACTTC. Protein sequence: CASRGRSYEQYF. The chain uses TRBV4-2 and TRBJ2-7; no reliable D call. The CDR3 extends over 12 amino acids. The germline CDR1 and CDR2 sequences are LGHNA and YNFKEQ. Trimming took 6 bases from V and 1 from J, leaving 7 bases between them.

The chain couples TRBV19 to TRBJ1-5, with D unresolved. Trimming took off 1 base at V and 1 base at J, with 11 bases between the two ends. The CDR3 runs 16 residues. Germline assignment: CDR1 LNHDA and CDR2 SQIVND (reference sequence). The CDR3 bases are TGTGCCAGTAGTATAGTCGGAGGAATCAGCAATCAGCCCCAGCATTTT. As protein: CASSIVGGISNQPQHF.

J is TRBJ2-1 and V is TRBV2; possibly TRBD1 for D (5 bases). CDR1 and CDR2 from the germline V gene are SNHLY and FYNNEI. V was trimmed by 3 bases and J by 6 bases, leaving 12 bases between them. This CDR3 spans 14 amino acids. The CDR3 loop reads CASSDGRASNEQFF. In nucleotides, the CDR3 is TGTGCCAGCAGTGATGGCAGGGCGAGCAATGAGCAGTTCTTC.

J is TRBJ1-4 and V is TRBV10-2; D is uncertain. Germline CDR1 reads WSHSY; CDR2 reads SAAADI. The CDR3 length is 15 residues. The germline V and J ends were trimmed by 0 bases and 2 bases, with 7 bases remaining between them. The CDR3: CASSESQLTNEKLFF. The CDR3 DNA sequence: TGCGCCAGCAGTGAGTCACAGCTTACTAATGAAAAACTGTTTTTT.

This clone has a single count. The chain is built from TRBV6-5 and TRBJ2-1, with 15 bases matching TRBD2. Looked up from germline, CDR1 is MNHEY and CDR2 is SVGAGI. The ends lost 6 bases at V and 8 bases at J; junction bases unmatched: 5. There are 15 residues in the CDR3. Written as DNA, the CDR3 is TGTGCCAGCAGAAGGACTAGCGGGGGGGCTTATGAGCAGTTCTTC. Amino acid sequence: CASRRTSGGAYEQFF.

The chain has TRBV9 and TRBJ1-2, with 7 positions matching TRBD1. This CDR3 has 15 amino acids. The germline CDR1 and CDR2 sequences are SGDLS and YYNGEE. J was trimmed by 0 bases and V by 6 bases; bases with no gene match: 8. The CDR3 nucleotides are TGTGCCAGCACAGGACACAGGGGCCCTAACTATGGCTACACCTTC. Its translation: CASTGHRGPNYGYTF.

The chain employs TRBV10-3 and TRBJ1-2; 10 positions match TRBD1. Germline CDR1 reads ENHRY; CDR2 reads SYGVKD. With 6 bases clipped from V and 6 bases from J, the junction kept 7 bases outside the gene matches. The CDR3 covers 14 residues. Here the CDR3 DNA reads TGTGCCATCAGCGCGACAGGGGGCAGGGATGGCTACACCTTC. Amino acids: CAISATGGRDGYTF.

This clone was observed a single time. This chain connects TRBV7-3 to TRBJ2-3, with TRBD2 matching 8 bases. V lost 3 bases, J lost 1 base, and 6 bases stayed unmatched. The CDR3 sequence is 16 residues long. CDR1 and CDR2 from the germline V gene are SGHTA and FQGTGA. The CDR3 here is CASSLYPREGTDTQYF. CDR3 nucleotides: TGTGCCAGCAGCTTGTACCCGCGGGAGGGCACAGATACGCAGTATTTT.

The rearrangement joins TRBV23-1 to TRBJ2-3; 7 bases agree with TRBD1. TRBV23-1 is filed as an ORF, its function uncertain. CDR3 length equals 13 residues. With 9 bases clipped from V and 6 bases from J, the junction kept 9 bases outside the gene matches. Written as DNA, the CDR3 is TGCGCCAGGCCACAGGGGTTGTTCGATACGCAGTATTTT. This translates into CARPQGLFDTQYF.

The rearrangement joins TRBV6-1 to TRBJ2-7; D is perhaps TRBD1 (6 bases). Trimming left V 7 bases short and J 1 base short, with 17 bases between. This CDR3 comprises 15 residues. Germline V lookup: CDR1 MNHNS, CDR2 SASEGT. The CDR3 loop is CASTLETGISYEQYF. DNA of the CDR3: TGTGCCAGCACTCTAGAGACAGGCATTTCCTACGAGCAGTACTTC.